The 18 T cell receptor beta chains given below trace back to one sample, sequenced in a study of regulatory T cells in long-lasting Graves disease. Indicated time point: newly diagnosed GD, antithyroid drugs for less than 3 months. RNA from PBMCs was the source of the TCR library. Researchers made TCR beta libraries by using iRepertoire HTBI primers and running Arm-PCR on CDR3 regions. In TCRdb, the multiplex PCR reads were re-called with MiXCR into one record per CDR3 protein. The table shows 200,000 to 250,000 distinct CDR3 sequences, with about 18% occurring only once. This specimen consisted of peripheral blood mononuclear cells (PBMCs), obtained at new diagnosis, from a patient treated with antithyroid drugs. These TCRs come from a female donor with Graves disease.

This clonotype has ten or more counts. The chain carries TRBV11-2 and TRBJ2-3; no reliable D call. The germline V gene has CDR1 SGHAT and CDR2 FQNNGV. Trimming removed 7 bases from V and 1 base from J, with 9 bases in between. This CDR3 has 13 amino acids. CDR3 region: CASKLTGTDTQYF. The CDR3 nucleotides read TGTGCCAGCAAGCTCACGGGCACAGATACGCAGTATTTT.

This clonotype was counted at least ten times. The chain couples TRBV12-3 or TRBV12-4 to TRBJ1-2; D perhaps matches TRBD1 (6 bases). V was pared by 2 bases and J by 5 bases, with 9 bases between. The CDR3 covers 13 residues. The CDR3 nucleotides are TGTGCCAGCAGTTTACGGGGGCCATATGGCTACACCTTC. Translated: CASSLRGPYGYTF.

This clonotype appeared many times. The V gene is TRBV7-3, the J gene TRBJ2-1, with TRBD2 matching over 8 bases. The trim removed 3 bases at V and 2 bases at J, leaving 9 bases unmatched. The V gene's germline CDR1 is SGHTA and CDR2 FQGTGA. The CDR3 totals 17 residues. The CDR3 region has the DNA TGTGCCAGCAGCTTGCCGGGACTAGTACTTCCCTACAATGAGCAGTTCTTC. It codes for CASSLPGLVLPYNEQFF.

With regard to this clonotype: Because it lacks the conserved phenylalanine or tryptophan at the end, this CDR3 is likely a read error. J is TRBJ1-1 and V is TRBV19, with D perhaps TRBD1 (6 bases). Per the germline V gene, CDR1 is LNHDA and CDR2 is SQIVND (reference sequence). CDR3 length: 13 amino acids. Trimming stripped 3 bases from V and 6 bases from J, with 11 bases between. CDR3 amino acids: CASSINGGPEAFL. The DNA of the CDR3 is TGTGCCAGTAGTATTAACGGGGGCCCTGAAGCTTTCCTT.

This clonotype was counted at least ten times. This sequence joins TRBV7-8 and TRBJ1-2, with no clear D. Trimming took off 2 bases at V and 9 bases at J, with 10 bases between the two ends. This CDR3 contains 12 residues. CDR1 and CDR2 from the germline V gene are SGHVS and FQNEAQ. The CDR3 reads CASSLISTSYTF. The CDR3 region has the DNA TGTGCCAGCAGCTTAATTTCTACAAGCTACACCTTC.

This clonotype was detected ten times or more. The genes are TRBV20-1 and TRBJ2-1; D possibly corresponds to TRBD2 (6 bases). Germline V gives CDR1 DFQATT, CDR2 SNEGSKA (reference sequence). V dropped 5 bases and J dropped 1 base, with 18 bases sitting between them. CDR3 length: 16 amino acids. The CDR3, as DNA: TGCAGTGCTCTCCCCCTCCTAGCGAGTTCCTACAATGAGCAGTTCTTC. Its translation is CSALPLLASSYNEQFF.

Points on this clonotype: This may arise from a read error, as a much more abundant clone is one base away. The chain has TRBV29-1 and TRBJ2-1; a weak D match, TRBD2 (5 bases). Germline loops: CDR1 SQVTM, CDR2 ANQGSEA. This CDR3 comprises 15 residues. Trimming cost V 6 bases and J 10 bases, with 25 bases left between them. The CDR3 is CSVQSPGKALDEQFF. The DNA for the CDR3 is TGCAGCGTACAATCACCGGGGAAAGCTTTGGACGAGCAGTTCTTC.

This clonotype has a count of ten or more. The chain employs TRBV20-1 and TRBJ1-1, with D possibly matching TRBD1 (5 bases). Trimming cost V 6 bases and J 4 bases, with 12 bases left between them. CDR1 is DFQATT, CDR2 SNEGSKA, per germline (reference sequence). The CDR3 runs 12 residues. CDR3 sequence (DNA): TGCAGTGCCGTCCCAGGGTTCACTGAAGCTTTCTTT. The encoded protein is CSAVPGFTEAFF.

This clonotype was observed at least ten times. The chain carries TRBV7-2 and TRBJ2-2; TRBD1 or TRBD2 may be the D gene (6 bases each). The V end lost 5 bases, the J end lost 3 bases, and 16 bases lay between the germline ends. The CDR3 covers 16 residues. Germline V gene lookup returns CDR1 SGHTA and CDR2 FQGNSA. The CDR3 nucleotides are TGTGCCAGCAGCCTTTTAGGGGGGCGAGACACCGGGGAGCTGTTTTTT. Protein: CASSLLGGRDTGELFF. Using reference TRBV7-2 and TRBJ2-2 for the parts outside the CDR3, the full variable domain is GAGVSQSPSNKVTEKGKDVELRCDPISGHTALYWYRQSLGQGLEFLIYFQGNSAPDKSGLPSDRFSAERTGGSVSTLTIQRTQQEDSAVYLCASSLLGGRDTGELFFGEGSRLTVL.

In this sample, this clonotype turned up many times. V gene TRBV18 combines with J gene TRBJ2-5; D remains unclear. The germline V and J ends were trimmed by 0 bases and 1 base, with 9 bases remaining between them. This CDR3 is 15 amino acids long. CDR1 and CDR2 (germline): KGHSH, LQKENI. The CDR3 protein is CASSPPGLFQETQYF. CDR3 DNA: TGTGCCAGCTCACCACCAGGGCTTTTCCAAGAGACCCAGTACTTC.

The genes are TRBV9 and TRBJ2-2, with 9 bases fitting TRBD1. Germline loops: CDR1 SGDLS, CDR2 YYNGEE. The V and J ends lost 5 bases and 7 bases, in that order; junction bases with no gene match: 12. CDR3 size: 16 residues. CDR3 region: CASRKSGTGRYGELFF. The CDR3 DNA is TGTGCCAGCAGGAAATCCGGGACAGGGAGGTACGGGGAGCTGTTTTTT.

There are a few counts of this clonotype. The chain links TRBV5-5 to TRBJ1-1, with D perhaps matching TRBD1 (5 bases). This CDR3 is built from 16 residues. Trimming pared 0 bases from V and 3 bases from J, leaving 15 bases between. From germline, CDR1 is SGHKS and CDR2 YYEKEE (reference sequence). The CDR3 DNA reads TGTGCCAGCAGCTTGGATGGGGGAGGTCCCTACACTGAAGCTTTCTTT. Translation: CASSLDGGGPYTEAFF.

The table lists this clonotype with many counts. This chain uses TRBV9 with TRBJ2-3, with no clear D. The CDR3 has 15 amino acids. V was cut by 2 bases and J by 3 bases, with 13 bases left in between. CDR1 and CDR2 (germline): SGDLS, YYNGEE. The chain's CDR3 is CASSVVKGPTDTQYF. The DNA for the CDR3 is TGTGCCAGCAGCGTTGTAAAGGGTCCGACAGATACGCAGTATTTT. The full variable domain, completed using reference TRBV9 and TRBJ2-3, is DSGVTQTPKHLITATGQRVTLRCSPRSGDLSVYWYQQSLDQGLQFLIQYYNGEERAKGNILERFSAQQFPDLHSELNLSSLELGDSALYFCASSVVKGPTDTQYFGPGTRLTVL.

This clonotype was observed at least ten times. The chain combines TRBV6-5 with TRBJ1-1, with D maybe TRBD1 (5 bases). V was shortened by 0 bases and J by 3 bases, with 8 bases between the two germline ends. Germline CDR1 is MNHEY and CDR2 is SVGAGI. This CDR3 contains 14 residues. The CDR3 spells CASSYSPGDTEAFF. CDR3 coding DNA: TGTGCCAGCAGTTACTCGCCGGGGGACACTGAAGCTTTCTTT.

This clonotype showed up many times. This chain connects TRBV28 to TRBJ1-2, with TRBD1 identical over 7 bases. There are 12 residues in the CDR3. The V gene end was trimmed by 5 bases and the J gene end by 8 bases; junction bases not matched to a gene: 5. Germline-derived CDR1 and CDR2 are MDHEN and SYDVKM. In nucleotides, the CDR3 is TGTGCCAGCAGTCAGCAGACAGGGGGCTACACCTTC. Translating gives CASSQQTGGYTF.

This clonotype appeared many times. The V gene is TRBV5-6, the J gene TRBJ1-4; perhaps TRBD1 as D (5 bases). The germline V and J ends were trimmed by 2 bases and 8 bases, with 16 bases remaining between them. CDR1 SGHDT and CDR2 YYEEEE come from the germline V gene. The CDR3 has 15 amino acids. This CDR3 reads CASSFLGGNSEKLFF. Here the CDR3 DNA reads TGTGCCAGCAGCTTCCTGGGGGGGAACAGCGAAAAACTGTTTTTT.

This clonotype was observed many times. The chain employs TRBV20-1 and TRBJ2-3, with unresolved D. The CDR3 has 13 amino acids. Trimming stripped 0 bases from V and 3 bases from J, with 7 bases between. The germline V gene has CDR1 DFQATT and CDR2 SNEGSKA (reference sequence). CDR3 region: CSARDERTDTQYF. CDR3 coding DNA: TGCAGTGCTAGAGATGAGAGAACAGATACGCAGTATTTT.

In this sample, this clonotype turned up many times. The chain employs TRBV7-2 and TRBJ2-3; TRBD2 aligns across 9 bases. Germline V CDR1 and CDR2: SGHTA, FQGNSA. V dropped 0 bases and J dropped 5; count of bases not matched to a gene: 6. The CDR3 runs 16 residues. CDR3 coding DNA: TGTGCCAGCAGCTTAGCGAGTGGACTAGCGCGAGATACGCAGTATTTT. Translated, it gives CASSLASGLARDTQYF.